Below, 29 T cell receptor beta chains from the same sample are listed, as sequenced in a study of T-cell reconstitution after alpha-beta-depleted transplantation in children. Researchers prepared the TCRbeta library using unique molecular identifiers, the study reports. TCRdb recomputed calls from the PCR reads with MiXCR, one row per CDR3 protein. Seen here are 670,000 or so distinct CDR3 sequences, around 13% observed once, and the top ten hold 0.79%. The sequencing used PBMCs, collected before TCRalphabeta/CD19-depleted stem cell transplant. These receptors were obtained from a girl aged 2-10 years with congenital amegakaryocytic thrombocytopenia, due to receive a stem cell transplant.

With regard to this clonotype: The CDR3 ends on some other residue instead of the conserved phenylalanine or tryptophan, so this is likely a read error. CDR3 DNA: TGTGCCAGCAGCTTGAGGGCCGAGCAGTACCTC. Protein: CASSLRAEQYL. The rearrangement links TRBV5-6 to TRBJ2-7, with D hard to call. V shed 1 base and J shed 6 bases, with 5 bases lying between them. The CDR3 has 11 residues. Germline lookup yields CDR1 SGHDT and CDR2 YYEEEE.

A few counts support this clonotype. J is TRBJ1-5 and V is TRBV7-2, with D maybe TRBD1 (6 bases). Germline CDR1 is SGHTA and CDR2 is FQGNSA. CDR3 length: 14 amino acids. V lost 3 bases to trimming and J lost 5 bases, with 11 bases between them. The CDR3 sequence: CASSLSGVDQPQHF. The CDR3 DNA reads as TGTGCCAGCAGCTTGTCAGGGGTGGATCAGCCCCAGCATTTT.

This clonotype occurred many times. The V and J genes are TRBV10-2 and TRBJ2-5; D remains ambiguous. Germline V gene sequence: CDR1 WSHSY, CDR2 SAAADI. V was clipped by 5 bases and J by 1 base, with 11 bases between them. There are 14 residues in the CDR3. CDR3 in DNA: TGCGCCAGCAGTCCTTCCTGGGGCCAAGAGACCCAGTACTTC. This codes for CASSPSWGQETQYF.

This clonotype appeared many times. The chain is built from TRBV27 and TRBJ2-5; 8 bases match TRBD1. J lost 5 bases, V lost 5 bases, and 10 bases had no gene match. The CDR3 totals 15 residues. Germline-derived CDR1 and CDR2 are MNHEY and SMNVEV (reference sequence). The CDR3 region has the DNA TGTGCCAGCAGTCCTTCAGTCGGACAGGGTGAGACCCAGTACTTC. It yields the protein CASSPSVGQGETQYF.

This clonotype was seen only a few times. This chain connects TRBV5-1 to TRBJ2-3; 7 nucleotides agree with TRBD2. Germline values: CDR1 SGHRS, CDR2 YFSETQ. The CDR3 has 16 residues. The V segment lost 0 bases and the J segment 4 bases; nucleotides outside the gene matches: 8. The CDR3, as DNA: TGCGCCAGCAGCTTGGATTCGTTGGCGGGGGCAGATACGCAGTATTTT. Translating it yields CASSLDSLAGADTQYF. Combining the CDR3 with reference TRBV5-1 and TRBJ2-3 gives the whole variable domain KAGVTQTPRYLIKTRGQQVTLSCSPISGHRSVSWYQQTPGQGLQFLFEYFSETQRNKGNFPGRFSGRQFSNSRSEMNVSTLELGDSALYLCASSLDSLAGADTQYFGPGTRLTVL.

The chain has TRBV20-1 and TRBJ2-3; the D gene is possibly TRBD2 (6 bases). V lost 3 bases and J lost 4, with 8 bases in between. Germline CDR1 is DFQATT and CDR2 is SNEGSKA (reference sequence). This CDR3 is built from 12 residues. The CDR3 DNA reads as TGCAGTGCTAGGCCGGGGGCAGATACGCAGTATTTT. Translation: CSARPGADTQYF.

This clonotype was detected ten times or more. The genes are TRBV7-9 and TRBJ2-3; 7 positions match TRBD1. V lost 4 bases to trimming and J lost 2 bases; unmatched junction nucleotides: 9. CDR1 SEHNR and CDR2 FQNEAQ come from the germline V gene (reference sequence). This CDR3 region has 16 residues. The CDR3 DNA reads TGTGCCAGCAGCTCAAGAGGGGGCGGGTTCACAGATACGCAGTATTTT. It translates to CASSSRGGGFTDTQYF.

As regards this clonotype: Germline is not matched at one junction end, which may reflect a read error. The chain couples TRBV13 to TRBJ2-5, with 7 bases fitting TRBD1. Germline V gene lookup returns CDR1 PRHDT and CDR2 FYEKMQ (reference sequence). This CDR3 has 13 residues. CDR3 coding DNA: TGTGCCAGCAGCGTAGGGGGCGAAGAGACCCAGTACTTC. Translating it yields CASSVGGEETQYF.

This clonotype came up a few times. V usage is TRBV10-3 and J usage is TRBJ2-7; 10 nucleotides match TRBD2. This CDR3 comprises 13 residues. Germline-derived CDR1 and CDR2 are ENHRY and SYGVKD. V lost 6 bases to trimming and J lost 9 bases; unmatched junction nucleotides: 8. The CDR3 sequence: CAISSKGLATQYF. The CDR3 DNA follows: TGTGCCATCAGCTCAAAGGGACTAGCGACGCAGTACTTC.

The V gene is TRBV5-1, the J gene TRBJ2-3; 10 bases are a match to TRBD1. This CDR3 is built from 16 residues. CDR1 SGHRS and CDR2 YFSETQ come from the germline V gene. With 2 bases clipped from V and 3 bases from J, the junction kept 6 bases outside the gene matches. The CDR3, as DNA: TGCGCCAGCAGCTTTGGGACAGGGGACCCAACAGATACGCAGTATTTT. Amino acid sequence: CASSFGTGDPTDTQYF.

The chain joins TRBV10-3 to TRBJ2-5; D ambiguous. CDR1 is ENHRY and CDR2 is SYGVKD in the germline V gene. CDR3 length: 12 amino acids. Between the trimmed V and J ends, which lost 6 bases and 3 bases, there was a span of 8 bases. The DNA for the CDR3 is TGTGCCATCAGGACCGATGAAGAGACCCAGTACTTC. It is translated as CAIRTDEETQYF.

Ten or more counts support this clonotype. The chain joins TRBV29-1 to TRBJ2-1; D remains ambiguous. The V and J ends lost 4 bases and 3 bases respectively, with 10 bases between them. The CDR3 sequence is 13 residues long. Germline V gives CDR1 SQVTM, CDR2 ANQGSEA. Here the CDR3 DNA reads TGCAGCGTTGGGGTCAGCAGCTACAATGAGCAGTTCTTC. Amino acid sequence: CSVGVSSYNEQFF.

The chain carries TRBV4-1 and TRBJ2-7; 13 positions agree with TRBD2. The CDR3 spans 17 residues. V shed 3 bases, J shed 0 bases, and the junction held 5 bases outside the gene matches. Per the germline V gene, CDR1 is MGHRA and CDR2 is YSYEKL. DNA of the CDR3: TGCGCCAGCAGCCAGCGACTAGCGGGAGGAACCTCCTACGAGCAGTACTTC. This gives the protein CASSQRLAGGTSYEQYF.

The gene calls are TRBV6-1 and TRBJ2-1; 9 positions agree with TRBD1. The CDR3 sequence is 15 residues long. With 6 bases clipped from V and 9 bases from J, the junction kept 12 bases outside the gene matches. Per germline, CDR1 MNHNS and CDR2 SASEGT. This chain's CDR3 is CASRQGTGPYSEQFF. CDR3 coding DNA: TGTGCCAGCAGGCAAGGGACAGGGCCCTATAGTGAGCAGTTCTTC.

This clonotype was seen ten or more times. A junction boundary mismatches the germline segment, possibly from a read error. The V gene is TRBV27, the J gene TRBJ2-7; no clear D. This CDR3 is built from 13 residues. The germline gives CDR1 MNHEY, CDR2 SMNVEV (reference sequence). The CDR3 sequence is CATSTRAFYEQYF. CDR3 DNA sequence: TGTGCCACCAGTACGAGAGCATTCTACGAGCAGTACTTC.

The V gene is TRBV6-5, the J gene TRBJ2-3, with D tentatively TRBD2 (5 bases). The CDR3 covers 14 residues. CDR1 and CDR2 (germline): MNHEY, SVGAGI. V was clipped by 6 bases and J by 2 bases, with 12 bases between them. This CDR3 is CASRPAESTDTQYF. In DNA, the CDR3 is TGTGCCAGCAGGCCAGCGGAGTCCACAGATACGCAGTATTTT.

The sample holds many counts of this clonotype. The chain joins TRBV29-1 to TRBJ2-5; D possibly corresponds to TRBD2 (6 bases). The CDR3 is 16 amino acids. CDR1 and CDR2 (germline): SQVTM, ANQGSEA. The V gene lost 4 bases and the J gene lost 9 bases, with 27 bases spanning the gap. The CDR3: CSVVRIGSMEVRPQYF. For the CDR3, the DNA is TGCAGCGTTGTTAGAATCGGGAGTATGGAAGTGAGACCCCAGTACTTC.

This clonotype occurred many times. The V gene is TRBV12-3 or TRBV12-4, the J gene TRBJ2-1, with TRBD2 matching 9 bases. The CDR3 is made up of 17 amino acids. Trimming took 3 bases from V and 7 from J; bases not matched to a gene: 13. CDR3 DNA: TGTGCCAGCAGTTTGGTGGTAGGTAGCGGGAGTATGAATGAGCAGTTCTTC. Its translation is CASSLVVGSGSMNEQFF.

This clonotype was recorded at least ten times. The chain recombines TRBV12-3 or TRBV12-4 with TRBJ2-7; TRBD2 matches 7 bases. V dropped 6 bases and J dropped 7; count of bases not matched to a gene: 3. The CDR3 is made up of 11 amino acids. CDR3 loop: CASRRGSEQYF. CDR3 DNA sequence: TGTGCCAGCAGGCGGGGGTCTGAGCAGTACTTC.

This clonotype was seen many times. V and J are TRBV7-6 and TRBJ1-6; no firm D call. The CDR3 has 14 amino acids. The V end lost 1 base, the J end lost 7 bases, and 8 bases lay between the germline ends. The germline CDR1 and CDR2 sequences are SGHVS and FNYEAQ. The DNA of the CDR3 is TGTGCCAGCAGCTTAGGTTCATTGAATTCACCCCTCCACTTT. Protein: CASSLGSLNSPLHF.

The chain links TRBV29-1 to TRBJ2-7, with D uncertain. Germline V gene data show CDR1 as SQVTM and CDR2 as ANQGSEA. The CDR3 has 13 residues. V gave up 5 bases and J gave up 3 bases, with 14 bases separating them. CDR3 nucleotide sequence: TGCAGCGTTTTAGACACCCGACGCTACGAGCAGTACTTC. Translated: CSVLDTRRYEQYF.

There are many counts of this clonotype. The J gene is TRBJ2-2, the V gene TRBV12-3 or TRBV12-4; 9 bases fit TRBD2. Germline trimming cut 6 bases from V and 0 bases from J; bases unmatched to any gene: 8. The CDR3 is 17 amino acids. CDR3 DNA: TGTGCCAGCAGGCCCGGGACTAGCAGCACGAACACCGGGGAGCTGTTTTTT. Translated, it gives CASRPGTSSTNTGELFF.

Ten or more counts support this clonotype. The chain has TRBV29-1 and TRBJ2-3, with 8 bases fitting TRBD2. The CDR3 extends over 14 amino acids. The germline CDR1 and CDR2 sequences are SQVTM and ANQGSEA. V gave up 3 bases and J gave up 0 bases; unmatched junction bases: 2. The CDR3 DNA follows: TGCAGCGTTGACCCTAGCGGGAGCACAGATACGCAGTATTTT. The encoded protein is CSVDPSGSTDTQYF.

The rearrangement uses TRBV12-3 or TRBV12-4 and TRBJ2-5; D remains unclear. The germline V and J ends were trimmed by 6 bases and 0 bases, with 11 bases remaining between them. The CDR3 spans 14 residues. The CDR3 sequence: CASSRLTDQETQYF. The DNA for the CDR3 is TGTGCCAGCAGCCGACTCACAGACCAAGAGACCCAGTACTTC.

This clonotype was recorded many times. The V gene is TRBV6-1, the J gene TRBJ2-1; possibly TRBD2 for D (5 bases). Germline CDR1 and CDR2: MNHNS and SASEGT. With 0 bases removed from V and 10 bases from J, the gap between germline ends came to 10 bases. This CDR3 comprises 13 residues. The CDR3 sequence: CASSEAVLGEQFF. The CDR3 bases are TGTGCCAGCAGTGAAGCGGTACTAGGAGAGCAGTTCTTC.

This clonotype was recorded many times. The V and J genes are TRBV12-3 or TRBV12-4 and TRBJ1-2; TRBD1 is a possible D gene (5 bases). The CDR3 has 13 residues. V was shortened by 3 bases and J by 3 bases, with 8 bases between the two germline ends. The DNA for the CDR3 is TGTGCCAGCAGTTTCGGGGGGGACTATGGCTACACCTTC. Its translation: CASSFGGDYGYTF.

This clonotype has more than one count but fewer than ten. This chain joins TRBV5-6 and TRBJ2-7; the match to TRBD1 covers 8 bases. CDR3 length: 17 residues. CDR1 is SGHDT, CDR2 YYEEEE, per germline. V shed 4 bases and J 0 bases; nucleotides not matched to a gene: 12. Written as DNA, the CDR3 is TGTGCCAGCAGCCGACCGGGACAGGAGATCAACTCCTACGAGCAGTACTTC. It specifies CASSRPGQEINSYEQYF. The full variable domain, completed using reference TRBV5-6 and TRBJ2-7, is DAGVTQSPTHLIKTRGQQVTLRCSPKSGHDTVSWYQQALGQGPQFIFQYYEEEERQRGNFPDRFSGHQFPNYSSELNVNALLLGDSALYLCASSRPGQEINSYEQYFGPGTRLTVT.

This clonotype was counted many times. This chain connects TRBV5-1 to TRBJ2-1; 7 nucleotides align to TRBD1. The CDR3 sequence is 14 residues long. Unmatched junction bases numbered 8, after V lost 5 bases and J lost 6 bases. Germline-derived CDR1 and CDR2 are SGHRS and YFSETQ. CDR3 DNA: TGCGCCAGCAGTCGGCAGGGGGTTGTCAATGAGCAGTTCTTC. It specifies CASSRQGVVNEQFF. The complete variable domain, with remaining parts taken from reference TRBV5-1 and TRBJ2-1, reads KAGVTQTPRYLIKTRGQQVTLSCSPISGHRSVSWYQQTPGQGLQFLFEYFSETQRNKGNFPGRFSGRQFSNSRSEMNVSTLELGDSALYLCASSRQGVVNEQFFGPGTRLTVL.

The table lists this clonotype with many counts. This chain connects TRBV20-1 to TRBJ2-1; 7 positions agree with TRBD2. Germline V gene data show CDR1 as DFQATT and CDR2 as SNEGSKA (reference sequence). The CDR3 has 14 residues. V was clipped by 2 bases and J by 9 bases; unmatched bases: 10. The CDR3 protein is CSARKAGRTIEQFF. DNA of the CDR3: TGCAGTGCTAGAAAAGCGGGGAGGACCATTGAGCAGTTCTTC.